This T cell receptor (beta chain) was observed in a study of T cells in Graves' hyperthyroidism and ophthalmopathy. About the research overall: Peripheral blood was collected at initial diagnosis, before any treatment.

This clonotype was counted at least ten times. Antigen: not known. V lost 7 bases and J 3 bases, leaving 12 bases between the germline ends. This CDR3 spans 12 amino acids. Germline V gene lookup returns CDR1 DFQATT and CDR2 SNEGSKA (reference sequence). Whole-study findings and limits: The model forecast ophthalmopathy, anticipating it by a median approximately 6.2 months before onset. The majority of expanded thyroid clonotypes above 0.001 also appeared in blood.

The CDR3 regions of TCR beta were amplified from RNA transcripts. Using the HTBI primer set, a first-round RT-PCR was run on the TCR CDR3. Each CDR3 protein gets one entry after TCRdb re-called the multiplex PCR reads with MiXCR. The table records more than 550,000 distinct CDR3 sequences, around a sixth of them present only once. The TCR comes from a woman between 45 and 65 years old with Graves' hyperthyroidism that later progressed to Graves' ophthalmopathy. The rearrangement uses TRBV20-1 and TRBJ1-1; D not certain. The sample taken for sequencing was blood. The CDR3 DNA follows: TGCAGTGTCCCGCCGATTTACACTGAAGCTTTCTTT. This encodes CSVPPIYTEAFF.